One and the same sample provided the 27 T cell receptor beta chains below, sequenced in a study of persistence of HIV-infected CD4 T cells. The antigens of these receptors remain unknown. This was the immunoSEQ version 4 assay in survey mode. Method: immunoSEQ multiplex PCR; TCRdb's copy keeps in-frame clones and lacks some. The profile shows about 41,000 clones, around three quarters of them singletons. Cells were stimulated with overlapping HIV-1 Gag 15-mer peptides. Sorted nonresponding memory CD4+ T cells were CD40L-negative, CD69-negative, CD45RO-high. The sample consisted of CD4+ T cells sorted from PBMCs after approximately 19-hour stimulation, taken from a patient who received antiretroviral therapy. Receptors originate from an adult man with HIV who was CMV-seropositive.

This clone was found a few times. This rearrangement joins TRBV18 to TRBJ2-7, with D possibly matching TRBD2 (5 bases). The length of the CDR3 is 11 residues. V dropped 5 bases and J dropped 5 bases, with 7 bases sitting between them. Germline lookup yields CDR1 KGHSH and CDR2 LQKENI. The CDR3 is CASSGGHEQYF. CDR3 bases: TGTGCCAGCTCAGGCGGGCACGAGCAGTACTTC. Together with reference TRBV18 and TRBJ2-7, the CDR3 gives the full variable domain: NAGVMQNPRHLVRRRGQEARLRCSPMKGHSHVYWYRQLPEEGLKFMVYLQKENIIDESGMPKERFSAEFPKEGPSILRIQQVVRGDSAAYFCASSGGHEQYFGPGTRLTVT.

This clone was seen just once. The V gene is TRBV20-1, the J gene TRBJ1-4, with D unresolved. The CDR3 extends over 10 amino acids. The ends were cut back, 3 bases at V and 8 bases at J, with 4 bases in the middle. Germline assignment: CDR1 DFQATT and CDR2 SNEGSKA (reference sequence). The CDR3 sequence: CSARGEKLFF. The CDR3 DNA sequence: TGCAGTGCTAGGGGAGAAAAACTGTTTTTT.

The chain uses TRBV2 and TRBJ2-7, with 9 nucleotides matching TRBD1. The germline CDR1 and CDR2 sequences are SNHLY and FYNNEI. This CDR3 has 13 residues. V was pared by 6 bases and J by 8 bases, with 8 bases of the junction left unmatched. CDR3 bases: TGTGCCAGCAGCGGGACAGGGTTAACACAGCAGTACTTC. Protein product: CASSGTGLTQQYF.

This sequence joins TRBV5-1 and TRBJ1-5; no clear D. V gave up 0 bases and J gave up 6 bases, with 7 bases separating them. This CDR3 region has 13 residues. The V gene's germline CDR1 is SGHRS and CDR2 YFSETQ. The CDR3 loop is CASSLDLSQPQHF. As DNA, the CDR3 is TGCGCCAGCAGCTTGGATCTCAGTCAGCCCCAGCATTTT.

The sample holds a few counts of this clone. This sequence joins TRBV6-6 and TRBJ2-2; TRBD2 is a possible D gene (6 bases). This CDR3 spans 15 amino acids. CDR1 MNHNY and CDR2 SVGAGI come from the germline V gene (reference sequence). With 10 bases removed from V and 1 base from J, the gap between germline ends came to 16 bases. The CDR3 bases are TGTGCCATCCGAGGCTCGGGGGTGAACACCGGGGAGCTGTTTTTT. Translated: CAIRGSGVNTGELFF.

In this sample, this clone turned up once. J is TRBJ2-4 and V is TRBV5-1, with D possibly TRBD1 on 5 matching bases. The germline gives CDR1 SGHRS, CDR2 YFSETQ. V lost 0 bases and J 0 bases, leaving 16 bases between the germline ends. The CDR3 consists of 18 residues. The CDR3 DNA is TGCGCCAGCAGCTTGGACAGCCAACAGGCTGTAGCCAAAAACATTCAGTACTTC. This gives the protein CASSLDSQQAVAKNIQYF.

The V gene is TRBV5-6, the J gene TRBJ1-2; D may be TRBD1 (6 bases). This CDR3 contains 14 residues. The germline V gene has CDR1 SGHDT and CDR2 YYEEEE. V lost 3 bases and J lost 2, with 11 bases in between. CDR3 residues: CASSYPGQNYGYTF. The CDR3 DNA reads as TGTGCCAGCAGCTACCCCGGACAGAACTATGGCTACACCTTC.

This clone has more than one count but fewer than ten. This chain joins TRBV5-4 and TRBJ1-3; D remains ambiguous. From germline, CDR1 is SGHNT and CDR2 YYREEE (reference sequence). The CDR3 is 15 residues long. Trimming took off 0 bases at V and 4 bases at J, with 11 bases between the two ends. The CDR3 spells CASSLEGRPGNTIYF. CDR3 bases: TGTGCCAGCAGCTTGGAAGGGAGGCCGGGAAACACCATATATTTT.

This chain links TRBV3-1 (or the pseudogene TRBV3-2) with TRBJ1-1; the match to TRBD1 covers 12 bases. The junction had 12 bases not matched to a gene; V was cut back by 4 bases and J by 12 bases. Germline CDR1 is LGHDT and CDR2 is YNNKEL (reference sequence). This CDR3 is built from 15 residues. CDR3: CASSPNPGTGGLTFF. The CDR3 nucleotides read TGTGCCAGCAGCCCCAACCCTGGGACAGGGGGCTTAACTTTCTTT.

There are a few counts of this clone. The chain is built from TRBV4-1 and TRBJ1-1; perhaps TRBD1 as D (5 bases). CDR3 size: 15 residues. The germline gives CDR1 MGHRA, CDR2 YSYEKL. The V and J ends lost 2 bases and 1 base respectively, with 11 bases between them. CDR3 sequence: CASSQFGTSNTEAFF. The CDR3 nucleotides read TGCGCCAGCAGCCAATTCGGGACTTCGAACACTGAAGCTTTCTTT.

Turning to this clone: The same CDR3 also results from other DNA sequences found in this sample. Here the CDR3 DNA reads TGTGCCAGTAGTATTGGAGGGAATCAGCCCCAGCATTTT. It specifies CASSIGGNQPQHF. This chain links TRBV19 with TRBJ1-5, with D unresolved. CDR1 and CDR2 from the germline V gene are LNHDA and SQIVND (reference sequence). CDR3 length: 13 amino acids. With 3 bases removed from V and 4 bases from J, the gap between germline ends came to 7 bases.

There are a few counts of this clone. V and J are TRBV11-3 and TRBJ2-7, with D tentatively TRBD1 or TRBD2 (5 bases each). This CDR3 spans 15 amino acids. V was clipped by 1 base and J by 4 bases, with 14 bases between them. Germline V gene lookup returns CDR1 SGHNT and CDR2 YENEEA. The CDR3 is CASSLASGTQYEQYF. CDR3 in DNA: TGTGCCAGCAGCTTAGCCTCCGGGACGCAGTACGAGCAGTACTTC.

The CDR3 here is CASSRMGQNTEAFF. CDR3 nucleotides: TGTGCCAGCAGCCGTATGGGCCAGAACACTGAAGCTTTCTTT. The chain has TRBV27 and TRBJ1-1, with D unclear. The CDR3 consists of 14 residues. Trimming removed 6 bases at V and 1 base at J, with 12 bases between. CDR1 is MNHEY and CDR2 is SMNVEV in the germline V gene (reference sequence).

The V and J genes are TRBV14 and TRBJ1-2; the match to TRBD1 covers 7 bases. The CDR3 contains 15 residues. Germline-derived CDR1 and CDR2 are SGHDN and FVKESK. The V segment lost 0 bases and the J segment 2 bases; nucleotides outside the gene matches: 3. In DNA, the CDR3 is TGTGCCAGCAGCCAAGAGGGCAGGGGGAACTATGGCTACACCTTC. Amino acid sequence: CASSQEGRGNYGYTF.

This chain links TRBV7-9 with TRBJ1-3; TRBD1 agrees at 9 bases. Germline V gene sequence: CDR1 SEHNR, CDR2 FQNEAQ (reference sequence). Trimming took 3 bases from V and 0 from J; bases not matched to a gene: 12. The CDR3 runs to 19 residues. This CDR3 reads CASSFAGTGIQSSGNTIYF. The DNA for the CDR3 is TGTGCCAGCAGCTTCGCCGGGACAGGGATACAAAGCTCTGGAAACACCATATATTTT.

The J gene is TRBJ1-4, the V gene TRBV6-5; D remains ambiguous. The germline CDR1 and CDR2 sequences are MNHEY and SVGAGI. This CDR3 contains 14 residues. The ends were cut back, 2 bases at V and 8 bases at J, with 12 bases in the middle. The DNA for the CDR3 is TGTGCCAGCAGTTACACAGTGCAAGGGGAAAAACTGTTTTTT. Translated: CASSYTVQGEKLFF.

The chain links TRBV6-5 to TRBJ2-6; unclear D gene. Germline CDR1 is MNHEY and CDR2 is SVGAGI. This CDR3 comprises 15 residues. V lost 6 bases to trimming and J lost 2 bases, with 11 bases between them. CDR3 bases: TGTGCCAGCAGATCGAGTGTCCCTGGGGCCAACGTCCTGACTTTC. It translates to CASRSSVPGANVLTF.

The rearrangement links TRBV6-6 to TRBJ1-5; 7 bases are a match to TRBD1. The ends lost 9 bases at V and 1 base at J; junction bases unmatched: 6. Germline V gene data show CDR1 as MNHNY and CDR2 as SVGAGI (reference sequence). There are 14 residues in the CDR3. This chain's CDR3 is CASHLGGSNQPQHF. For the CDR3, the DNA is TGTGCCAGTCATCTAGGGGGCAGCAATCAGCCCCAGCATTTT.

The V and J genes are TRBV18 and TRBJ2-1; TRBD2 might be the D (5 bases). There are 13 residues in the CDR3. Looked up from germline, CDR1 is KGHSH and CDR2 is LQKENI. Deletions cut 1 base from V and 10 bases from J, with 11 bases between. The CDR3 loop is CASSPHFRGEQFF. The CDR3 DNA follows: TGTGCCAGCTCACCACATTTTCGAGGGGAGCAGTTCTTC.

The V gene is TRBV7-9, the J gene TRBJ1-1, with TRBD1 as a possible D gene (5 bases). This CDR3 is 14 amino acids long. The V and J ends lost 2 bases and 0 bases respectively, with 7 bases between them. Germline V gives CDR1 SEHNR, CDR2 FQNEAQ (reference sequence). The CDR3 DNA reads TGTGCCAGCAGCTTACAGACAGTGAACACTGAAGCTTTCTTT. This sequence encodes CASSLQTVNTEAFF.

The rearrangement joins TRBV6-5 to TRBJ2-1, with 9 bases lining up with TRBD2. The CDR3 is 15 residues long. V lost 2 bases, J lost 7 bases, and 6 bases stayed unmatched. The germline gives CDR1 MNHEY, CDR2 SVGAGI. As DNA, the CDR3 is TGTGCCAGCAGTTACAGGTCTAGCGGGACTAATGAGCAGTTCTTC. Translating it yields CASSYRSSGTNEQFF.

There are a few counts of this clone. The chain links TRBV18 to TRBJ1-5; TRBD1 agrees at 9 bases. From germline, CDR1 is KGHSH and CDR2 LQKENI. Losses at the gene ends were 6 bases for V and 4 bases for J; bases not matched to a gene: 4. There are 14 residues in the CDR3. CDR3 coding DNA: TGTGCCAGCTCTTCGACAGGGGGAAATCAGCCCCAGCATTTT. This translates into CASSSTGGNQPQHF.

V usage is TRBV19 and J usage is TRBJ2-7; the D gene could be TRBD1 or TRBD2 (8 bases each). Trimming pared 5 bases from V and 0 bases from J, leaving 17 bases between. The germline gives CDR1 LNHDA, CDR2 SQIVND (reference sequence). There are 16 residues in the CDR3. CDR3 sequence reads: CASSPRGGQDSYEQYF. Written as DNA, the CDR3 is TGTGCCAGTAGTCCCCGGGGGGGACAGGACTCCTACGAGCAGTACTTC.

This clone has a handful of counts. The chain carries TRBV7-9 and TRBJ2-2; D might be TRBD1 (5 bases). In germline, CDR1 is SEHNR, CDR2 FQNEAQ (reference sequence). V was trimmed by 6 bases and J by 1 base, leaving 15 bases between them. CDR3 length: 16 amino acids. CDR3 sequence: CASRYQGRQNTGELFF. CDR3 bases: TGTGCCAGCAGATACCAGGGTCGGCAGAACACCGGGGAGCTGTTTTTT.

This clone occurred a few times. The chain employs TRBV19 and TRBJ1-1; D is possibly TRBD1 (6 bases). Trimming pared 4 bases from V and 6 bases from J, leaving 12 bases between. The CDR3 totals 13 residues. Looked up from germline, CDR1 is LNHDA and CDR2 is SQIVND (reference sequence). The CDR3 coding sequence is TGTGCCAGTAGTAACCATGGACAGTCTGAAGCTTTCTTT. It specifies CASSNHGQSEAFF.

The V and J genes are TRBV18 and TRBJ1-3; TRBD1 matches at 8 bases. The CDR3 consists of 16 residues. Germline CDR1 and CDR2: KGHSH and LQKENI. V gave up 2 bases and J gave up 0 bases; unmatched junction bases: 3. For the CDR3, the DNA is TGTGCCAGCTCACCAGGACAGGGAGGCTCTGGAAACACCATATATTTT. Encoded protein: CASSPGQGGSGNTIYF.

The V gene is TRBV11-1, the J gene TRBJ2-1, with 9 bases matching TRBD2. Germline CDR1 reads SGHAT; CDR2 reads FQDESV (reference sequence). Losses at the gene ends were 6 bases for V and 0 bases for J; bases not matched to a gene: 6. This CDR3 is 16 amino acids long. CDR3 sequence: CASSSSGTRSYNEQFF. The CDR3 bases are TGTGCCAGCAGTTCTAGCGGGACCCGCTCCTACAATGAGCAGTTCTTC.